A single sample gave rise to the 30 T cell receptor beta chains below, sequenced in a study of blood T cell repertoires in COVID-19. TCRdb's copy holds only in-frame clones and misses some; the assay was immunoSEQ multiplex PCR. The table records about 280,000 clones, roughly nine tenths of them present only once. The source material was PBMCs or T cells enriched from blood (not recorded which). The receptors were sampled from a woman aged 60-75 years who had recovered from COVID-19.

The V gene is TRBV24-1, the J gene TRBJ2-1; 13 positions match TRBD2. This CDR3 has 16 amino acids. The V segment lost 6 bases and the J segment 4 bases; nucleotides outside the gene matches: 5. CDR1 is KGHDR and CDR2 is SFDVKD in the germline V gene. The CDR3, as DNA: TGTGCCACCAGTCCGACTAGCGGGGGGTTTTACAATGAGCAGTTCTTC. This translates into CATSPTSGGFYNEQFF.

The chain combines TRBV24-1 with TRBJ2-7; the match to TRBD1 covers 8 bases. The germline gives CDR1 KGHDR, CDR2 SFDVKD. The ends lost 5 bases at V and 2 bases at J; junction bases unmatched: 7. CDR3 length: 15 amino acids. The DNA for the CDR3 is TGTGCCACCAGTGCCGGGACAGGCAGTACCTACGAGCAGTACTTC. Translating it yields CATSAGTGSTYEQYF.

The chain recombines TRBV24-1 with TRBJ1-1; D is ambiguous. The CDR3 runs 13 residues. V was cut by 7 bases and J by 0 bases, with 8 bases left in between. Germline loops: CDR1 KGHDR, CDR2 SFDVKD. The DNA of the CDR3 is TGTGCCACCAGGGGGAGTTTGAACACTGAAGCTTTCTTT. Its protein is CATRGSLNTEAFF.

This chain joins TRBV5-1 and TRBJ1-3; 8 bases match TRBD1. CDR1 SGHRS and CDR2 YFSETQ come from the germline V gene. The length of the CDR3 is 16 residues. The J segment lost 0 bases and the V segment lost 4 bases, leaving 6 bases of the junction unmatched. The CDR3: CASSPQTGVSGNTIYF. CDR3 sequence (DNA): TGCGCCAGCAGCCCACAGACAGGGGTCTCTGGAAACACCATATATTTT.

The chain has TRBV29-1 and TRBJ1-2, with TRBD1 identical over 9 bases. The CDR3 is 13 residues long. The V and J ends lost 5 bases and 4 bases, in that order; junction bases with no gene match: 5. Germline-derived CDR1 and CDR2 are SQVTM and ANQGSEA. The CDR3 sequence: CSVWWTGAYGYTF. DNA of the CDR3: TGCAGCGTTTGGTGGACAGGGGCCTATGGCTACACCTTC. Together with reference TRBV29-1 and TRBJ1-2, the CDR3 gives the full variable domain: SAVISQKPSRDICQRGTSLTIQCQVDSQVTMMFWYRQQPGQSLTLIATANQGSEATYESGFVIDKFPISRPNLTFSTLTVSNMSPEDSSIYLCSVWWTGAYGYTFGSGTRLTVV.

The genes are TRBV7-8 and TRBJ2-2; D uncertain. Germline V CDR1 and CDR2: SGHVS, FQNEAQ. The CDR3 contains 16 residues. The V gene lost 5 bases and the J gene lost 0 bases, with 13 bases spanning the gap. The CDR3 here is CASSPRGPANTGELFF. CDR3 nucleotides: TGTGCCAGCAGCCCCCGAGGCCCTGCGAACACCGGGGAGCTGTTTTTT.

This sequence joins TRBV5-1 and TRBJ2-3; D is possibly TRBD2 (5 bases). The V end lost 5 bases, the J end lost 1 base, and 11 bases lay between the germline ends. Germline assignment: CDR1 SGHRS and CDR2 YFSETQ. The CDR3 sequence is 14 residues long. Here the CDR3 DNA reads TGCGCCAGCAGGGCTAGCAGCGGCACAGATACGCAGTATTTT. Translated: CASRASSGTDTQYF.

V usage is TRBV18 and J usage is TRBJ2-5; D gene ambiguous. This CDR3 is 14 amino acids long. Trimming took 0 bases from V and 3 from J, leaving 8 bases between them. Per the germline V gene, CDR1 is KGHSH and CDR2 is LQKENI. The CDR3 nucleotides are TGTGCCAGCTCACCACCGGAGTTCGAAGAGACCCAGTACTTC. Encoded protein: CASSPPEFEETQYF. Filled out from reference TRBV18 and TRBJ2-5, the complete variable domain reads NAGVMQNPRHLVRRRGQEARLRCSPMKGHSHVYWYRQLPEEGLKFMVYLQKENIIDESGMPKERFSAEFPKEGPSILRIQQVVRGDSAAYFCASSPPEFEETQYFGPGTRLLVL.

The gene calls are TRBV9 and TRBJ1-1; TRBD1 aligns across 7 bases. V gave up 4 bases and J gave up 1 base; unmatched junction bases: 7. The germline CDR1 and CDR2 sequences are SGDLS and YYNGEE. The CDR3 runs to 15 residues. CDR3 DNA: TGTGCCAGCAGCCTAACGGGACAGCCGAACACTGAAGCTTTCTTT. It yields the protein CASSLTGQPNTEAFF.

This chain uses TRBV9 with TRBJ2-1; 7 bases agree with TRBD2. The germline CDR1 and CDR2 sequences are SGDLS and YYNGEE. CDR3 size: 14 residues. Unmatched junction bases numbered 5, after V lost 3 bases and J lost 5 bases. This chain's CDR3 is CASSDSGTNNEQFF. CDR3 DNA: TGTGCCAGCAGCGACTCCGGGACTAACAATGAGCAGTTCTTC.

The chain uses TRBV28 and TRBJ1-2, with 8 bases lining up with TRBD1. Germline assignment: CDR1 MDHEN and CDR2 SYDVKM. J lost 3 bases, V lost 6 bases, and 6 bases had no gene match. There are 14 residues in the CDR3. CDR3 nucleotide sequence: TGTGCCAGCAGCGATCAGGGGGCATACTATGGCTACACCTTC. Its translation is CASSDQGAYYGYTF.

The chain combines TRBV5-4 with TRBJ1-2, with a weak D call TRBD1 (6 bases). The length of the CDR3 is 14 residues. Germline V gives CDR1 SGHNT, CDR2 YYREEE (reference sequence). V dropped 2 bases and J dropped 8 bases, with 16 bases sitting between them. CDR3 coding DNA: TGTGCCAGCAGCTTACTGATGGACAGATGGGGCTACACCTTC. It specifies CASSLLMDRWGYTF.

This clone has a handful of counts. V usage is TRBV10-1 and J usage is TRBJ2-2, with 7 bases lining up with TRBD2. V dropped 6 bases and J dropped 6; count of bases not matched to a gene: 13. CDR3 length: 16 residues. Germline CDR1 reads WNHNN; CDR2 reads SYGVQD (reference sequence). The CDR3 region is CASSLERVAGPGELFF. In DNA form, the CDR3 reads TGCGCCAGCAGCCTTGAGCGAGTAGCGGGTCCCGGGGAGCTGTTTTTT.

The gene calls are TRBV28 and TRBJ2-2; TRBD1 aligns across 8 bases. Germline V gives CDR1 MDHEN, CDR2 SYDVKM. V shed 5 bases and J 4 bases; nucleotides not matched to a gene: 6. The CDR3 extends over 15 amino acids. The CDR3 DNA reads as TGTGCCAGCAGTGAGACAGGGGTGGTCACCGGGGAGCTGTTTTTT. Amino acids: CASSETGVVTGELFF.

The chain links TRBV12-3 or TRBV12-4 to TRBJ1-4; weak D call: TRBD1 (5 bases). With 7 bases removed from V and 8 bases from J, the gap between germline ends came to 11 bases. There are 12 residues in the CDR3. The CDR3 sequence: CASNQGREKLFF. CDR3 coding DNA: TGTGCCAGCAACCAGGGAAGAGAAAAACTGTTTTTT.

The chain couples TRBV11-2 to TRBJ2-5; D is possibly TRBD2 (5 bases). The CDR3 loop spans 14 amino acids. Germline values: CDR1 SGHAT, CDR2 FQNNGV. V was trimmed by 7 bases and J by 5 bases, leaving 17 bases between them. This CDR3 reads CASNYGFSGETQYF. For the CDR3, the DNA is TGTGCCAGCAATTACGGGTTTTCGGGGGAGACCCAGTACTTC. Full variable domain (remainder filled in from reference TRBV11-2 and TRBJ2-5): EAGVAQSPRYKIIEKRQSVAFWCNPISGHATLYWYQQILGQGPKLLIQFQNNGVVDDSQLPKDRFSAERLKGVDSTLKIQPAKLEDSAVYLCASNYGFSGETQYFGPGTRLLVL.

The V gene is TRBV30, the J gene TRBJ2-3; the match to TRBD2 covers 8 bases. V shed 8 bases, J shed 2 bases, and the junction held 9 bases outside the gene matches. This CDR3 region has 14 residues. Germline CDR1 and CDR2: GTSNPN and SVGIG (reference sequence). This CDR3 is CARRGAVHTDTQYF. DNA for the CDR3: TGTGCCCGGCGGGGGGCGGTACACACAGATACGCAGTATTTT.

This clone was recorded once. The chain uses TRBV7-6 and TRBJ1-5; D gene unclear. Trimming shortened V by 5 bases and J by 0 bases, and 14 bases separated the two germline ends. CDR3 length: 16 residues. Germline CDR1 and CDR2: SGHVS and FNYEAQ. In DNA form, the CDR3 reads TGTGCCAGCAGCCGGGGTGGGTATAATAGCAATCAGCCCCAGCATTTT. Translated: CASSRGGYNSNQPQHF.

This chain links TRBV6-5 with TRBJ1-2; 7 positions match TRBD1. Losses at the gene ends were 2 bases for V and 7 bases for J; bases not matched to a gene: 4. CDR1 and CDR2 from the germline V gene are MNHEY and SVGAGI. The length of the CDR3 is 13 residues. CDR3 sequence (DNA): TGTGCCAGCAGTTACGGCACAGGGGCTGGCTACACCTTC. Its translation: CASSYGTGAGYTF.

As regards this clone: The sample carries other DNA sequences with the same CDR3. The chain recombines TRBV11-3 with TRBJ2-2; 12 bases fit TRBD2. Looked up from germline, CDR1 is SGHNT and CDR2 is YENEEA. CDR3 size: 15 residues. The V gene end was trimmed by 2 bases and the J gene end by 5 bases; junction bases not matched to a gene: 0. The CDR3 is CASSLLAGGTGELFF. DNA of the CDR3: TGTGCCAGCAGCTTACTAGCGGGAGGGACCGGGGAGCTGTTTTTT.

This sequence joins TRBV6-5 and TRBJ1-1; 10 bases line up with TRBD1. Trimming at V came to 6 bases and at J to 5 bases, leaving 9 bases not matched to a gene. This CDR3 contains 15 residues. Germline V gene sequence: CDR1 MNHEY, CDR2 SVGAGI. The chain's CDR3 is CASRPMTGGRTEAFF. The CDR3, as DNA: TGTGCCAGCAGACCCATGACAGGGGGCAGGACTGAAGCTTTCTTT.

The rearrangement links TRBV19 to TRBJ2-2, with TRBD1 matching 8 bases. CDR1 is LNHDA and CDR2 is SQIVND in the germline V gene (reference sequence). CDR3 length equals 15 residues. V trimming: 8 bases; J trimming: 3 bases; junction bases outside the gene matches: 8. CDR3 sequence reads: CASGLQGAYTGELFF. Written as DNA, the CDR3 is TGTGCCAGTGGCCTGCAGGGGGCCTACACCGGGGAGCTGTTTTTT. Filled out from reference TRBV19 and TRBJ2-2, the complete variable domain reads DGGITQSPKYLFRKEGQNVTLSCEQNLNHDAMYWYRQDPGQGLRLIYYSQIVNDFQKGDIAEGYSVSREKKESFPLTVTSAQKNPTAFYLCASGLQGAYTGELFFGEGSRLTVL.

In DNA form, the CDR3 reads TGTGCCAGCAGCGGGGACAGGGGGCCGGGAAACACCATATATTTT. Residues: CASSGDRGPGNTIYF. V and J are TRBV5-4 and TRBJ1-3; 12 nucleotides align to TRBD1. The CDR3 spans 15 residues. Germline lookup yields CDR1 SGHNT and CDR2 YYREEE (reference sequence). Trimming removed 4 bases from V and 4 bases from J; junction bases left unmatched: 3.

The CDR3 nucleotides are TGTGCCAGCAGGGGACTAGCGACACCTGAGCAGTACTTC. This sequence encodes CASRGLATPEQYF. The gene calls are TRBV27 and TRBJ2-7, with TRBD2 matching over 10 bases. The CDR3 totals 13 residues. Per the germline V gene, CDR1 is MNHEY and CDR2 is SMNVEV (reference sequence). Trimming cost V 6 bases and J 7 bases; bases outside gene matches: 6.

The DNA for the CDR3 is TGTGCCAGCAGCTTAGGGGGCTTCATGAACACTGAAGCTTTCTTT. Amino acids: CASSLGGFMNTEAFF. J is TRBJ1-1 and V is TRBV7-3; D perhaps matches TRBD1 (6 bases). The CDR3 sequence is 15 residues long. CDR1 and CDR2 (germline): SGHTA, FQGTGA. V was trimmed by 2 bases and J by 0 bases, leaving 10 bases between them. The variable domain in full, with the rest retrieved from reference TRBV7-3 and TRBJ1-1, is GAGVSQTPSNKVTEKGKYVELRCDPISGHTALYWYRQSLGQGPEFLIYFQGTGAADDSGLPNDRFFAVRPEGSVSTLKIQRTERGDSAVYLCASSLGGFMNTEAFFGQGTRLTVV.

The chain has TRBV7-8 and TRBJ2-2; weak D call: TRBD2 (6 bases). Germline CDR1 and CDR2: SGHVS and FQNEAQ. The V end lost 6 bases, the J end lost 1 base, and 15 bases lay between the germline ends. The CDR3 consists of 16 residues. The CDR3 protein is CASRARRAQNTGELFF. The DNA of the CDR3 is TGTGCCAGCAGGGCAAGGAGGGCCCAGAACACCGGGGAGCTGTTTTTT. Using reference TRBV7-8 and TRBJ2-2 for the parts outside the CDR3, the full variable domain is GAGVSQSPRYKVAKRGQDVALRCDPISGHVSLFWYQQALGQGPEFLTYFQNEAQLDKSGLPSDRFFAERPEGSVSTLKIQRTQQEDSAVYLCASRARRAQNTGELFFGEGSRLTVL.

The chain links TRBV5-1 to TRBJ1-2; TRBD1 aligns across 7 bases. Germline lookup yields CDR1 SGHRS and CDR2 YFSETQ. V dropped 0 bases and J dropped 6; count of bases not matched to a gene: 5. This CDR3 spans 14 amino acids. CDR3: CASSLGNTGDGYTF. Written as DNA, the CDR3 is TGCGCCAGCAGCTTGGGGAACACAGGGGATGGCTACACCTTC. Full variable domain (rest looked up from reference TRBV5-1 and TRBJ1-2): KAGVTQTPRYLIKTRGQQVTLSCSPISGHRSVSWYQQTPGQGLQFLFEYFSETQRNKGNFPGRFSGRQFSNSRSEMNVSTLELGDSALYLCASSLGNTGDGYTFGSGTRLTVV.

This chain joins TRBV7-8 and TRBJ2-1; 7 positions agree with TRBD2. The CDR3 length is 17 residues. The V and J ends lost 0 bases and 0 bases, in that order; junction bases with no gene match: 5. Looked up from germline, CDR1 is SGHVS and CDR2 is FQNEAQ. The CDR3 DNA follows: TGTGCCAGCAGCTTAGCTTTCGGGGGGAGCTCCTACAATGAGCAGTTCTTC. Translating gives CASSLAFGGSSYNEQFF.

This chain connects TRBV2 to TRBJ2-7; TRBD2 agrees at 8 bases. CDR1 and CDR2 (germline): SNHLY, FYNNEI. With 5 bases clipped from V and 4 bases from J, the junction kept 4 bases outside the gene matches. The CDR3 has 13 residues. The CDR3 spells CASSSGGRYEQYF. In DNA, the CDR3 is TGTGCCAGCAGTTCCGGCGGGAGGTACGAGCAGTACTTC.

This clone was recorded only once. The V and J genes are TRBV28 and TRBJ2-7; a possible D gene is TRBD1 (6 bases). CDR3 length equals 12 residues. CDR1 and CDR2 from the germline V gene are MDHEN and SYDVKM. V lost 7 bases and J 3 bases, leaving 10 bases between the germline ends. The CDR3 region is CASTGQYYEQYF. The DNA for the CDR3 is TGTGCCAGCACAGGACAGTACTACGAGCAGTACTTC.